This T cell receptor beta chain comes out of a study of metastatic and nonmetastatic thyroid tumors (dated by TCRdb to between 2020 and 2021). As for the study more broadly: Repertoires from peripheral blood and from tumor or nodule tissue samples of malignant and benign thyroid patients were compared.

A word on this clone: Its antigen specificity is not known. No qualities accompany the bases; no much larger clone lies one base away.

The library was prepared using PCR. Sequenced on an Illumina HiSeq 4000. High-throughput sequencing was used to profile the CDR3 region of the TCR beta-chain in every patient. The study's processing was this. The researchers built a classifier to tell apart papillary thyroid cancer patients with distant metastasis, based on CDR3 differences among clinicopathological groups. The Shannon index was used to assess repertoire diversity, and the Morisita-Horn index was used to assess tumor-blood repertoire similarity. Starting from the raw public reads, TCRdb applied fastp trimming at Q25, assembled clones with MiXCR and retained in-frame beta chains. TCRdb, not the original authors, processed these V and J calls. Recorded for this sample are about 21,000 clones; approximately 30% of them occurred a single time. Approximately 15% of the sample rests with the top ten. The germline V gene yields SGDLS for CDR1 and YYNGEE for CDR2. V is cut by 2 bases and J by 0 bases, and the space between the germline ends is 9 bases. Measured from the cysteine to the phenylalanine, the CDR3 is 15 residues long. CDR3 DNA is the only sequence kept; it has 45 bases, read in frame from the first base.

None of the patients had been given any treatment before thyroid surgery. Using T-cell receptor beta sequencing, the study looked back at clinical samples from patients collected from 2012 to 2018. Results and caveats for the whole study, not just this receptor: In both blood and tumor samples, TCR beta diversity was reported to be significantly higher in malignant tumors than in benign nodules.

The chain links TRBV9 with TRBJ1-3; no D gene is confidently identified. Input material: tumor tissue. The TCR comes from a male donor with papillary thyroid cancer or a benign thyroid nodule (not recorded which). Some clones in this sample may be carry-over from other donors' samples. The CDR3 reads CASSVWGDSGNTIYF. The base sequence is TGTGCCAGCAGCGTGTGGGGAGACTCTGGAAACACCATATATTTT.